The T cell receptor beta chain under discussion was sequenced for a study of T cells in Graves' hyperthyroidism and ophthalmopathy. Each diagnosis was grounded in clinical symptoms, serum thyroxine and TRAb, thyroid ultrasound, and orbital computed tomography. The blood specimen was taken at initial hyperthyroidism diagnosis, before any ophthalmopathy symptoms. The PBMCs were taken from about 10 ml of fresh peripheral blood. Amplified regions were TCR beta CDR3 sequences from RNA transcripts. First-round RT-PCR with HTBI primers amplified the TCR CDR3 region. TCRdb processed the multiplex PCR reads anew with MiXCR; each CDR3 protein has one entry. Of about 580,000 distinct CDR3 sequences listed, about 15% are singletons. Points from the study as a whole: A median about 6.2 months before onset, the model predicted ophthalmopathy.

The CDR3 has 16 residues. The germline V and J ends were trimmed by 7 bases and 9 bases, with 22 bases remaining between them. This clonotype was detected many times. The antigen is unknown. The chain has TRBV12-3 or TRBV12-4 and TRBJ1-6; D possibly corresponds to TRBD1 (5 bases). The receptor's source is a woman between 25 and 40 years old with Graves' hyperthyroidism that later progressed to Graves' ophthalmopathy. Sample: blood. The CDR3, as DNA: TGTGCCAGCACCCCGGGACTGAATCGCTTTATTTCACCCCTCCACTTT. Its protein is CASTPGLNRFISPLHF.